This TCR beta chain was observed in a study of blood T cell repertoires in COVID-19. The wider study: Sites across the United States, Italy and Spain contributed samples from acute and convalescent COVID-19. The analysed material was cDNA or gDNA that came from T cells, B-cell-depleted T cells, or PBMCs.

V was trimmed by 0 bases and J by 7 bases, leaving 11 bases between them. Per germline, CDR1 SGHDT and CDR2 YYEEEE. This CDR3 comprises 15 residues. Repertoires were generated with immunoSEQ multiplex PCR, while TCRdb's copy carries only in-frame clones and drops some. In the table there are a few hundred thousand clones, approximately 80% of which are singletons. The rearrangement uses TRBV5-6 and TRBJ1-6, with D uncertain. This receptor was taken from a man in his fifties or sixties with acute or convalescent COVID-19. The sequenced sample consisted of peripheral blood. For the CDR3, the DNA is TGTGCCAGCAGCTTGGTGGGAGGTTCCAATTCACCCCTCCACTTT. Translation: CASSLVGGSNSPLHF.